This TCR beta chain was captured in a study of T cells expressing NK-cell markers. TCRdb derives one entry per CDR3 protein from the 5' RACE reads, leaving out DNA. This sample's clone table lists over 350,000 distinct CDR3 sequences. The CDR3 contains 14 residues. Germline CDR1 and CDR2: SGHRS and YFSETQ. Sequences were obtained from blood T cells: a sorted CD56 or NKG2C T cell subset, CD4+ or CD8+ T cells, or bulk PBMC T cells (not recorded which). The V call is TRBV5-1, the J call TRBJ1-2; the D call of TRBD1 rests on TCRdb alone, since no DNA is present to check it. The source is a woman in her 50s in good health. The chain's CDR3 is CASSLAQGTGGYTF. The whole variable domain, remainder taken from reference TRBV5-1 and TRBJ1-2, is KAGVTQTPRYLIKTRGQQVTLSCSPISGHRSVSWYQQTPGQGLQFLFEYFSETQRNKGNFPGRFSGRQFSNSRSEMNVSTLELGDSALYLCASSLAQGTGGYTFGSGTRLTVV.